This T cell receptor beta chain was recorded in a study of CD8 T cells in Susac syndrome. Study information: Blood was drawn from Susac syndrome patients while they were therapy-naive, on corticosteroids, or on intravenous immunoglobulin alone.

With respect to this clonotype: Its specificity is not known.

The authors reverse transcribed about 0.5 to 1 ug RNA with random hexamers. Using its own MiXCR run on the immunoSEQ multiplex PCR reads, TCRdb lists one record per CDR3 protein. The table shows about 190,000 distinct CDR3 sequences, with 85% to 95% occurring only once. Points from the study as a whole: That the number of individuals in its TCR sequencing and HLA analysis was relatively small was acknowledged by the study. Susac CD8+ clonal expansion peaked in TEMRA cells and active patients. Susac-specific public clones numbered 15 to 20 in total CD8+ repertoires (and roughly five in CD8+ TEMRA repertoires).

From germline, CDR1 is DFQATT and CDR2 SNEGSKA (reference sequence). Trimming shortened V by 2 bases and J by 7 bases, and 12 bases separated the two germline ends. The CDR3 spans 12 residues. Material: CD8+ T cells from PBMCs. The TCR originated in a human donor with Susac syndrome. The chain uses TRBV20-1 and TRBJ2-7; no clear D. CDR3 in amino acids: CSARSELLEQYF. The CDR3 coding sequence is TGCAGTGCTAGATCAGAACTACTAGAGCAGTACTTC.